Below are 5 T cell receptor beta chains sequenced from a single sample in a study of T cell clusters in autoimmune cytopenias (dated by TCRdb to about 2019). TRB amplification used around 250 ng of peripheral blood genomic DNA, approximately 41,000 genome equivalents, per sample. Reads for this sample came from an Illumina MiSeq. TRB rearrangements were amplified by multiplex PCR following a touch-down protocol, with the TRB-A and TRB-B primer pools mixed in one tube. Reads reprocessed by TCRdb are summarized as one entry per CDR3 protein sequence, and DNA is absent. The sample table records more than 650 distinct CDR3 sequences. Over 15% of the sample is taken by the ten largest. These same records also appear under a second study, on T cell repertoires in aging, cancer and after chemotherapy.

Sequenced sample: peripheral blood. The receptors originated from a human donor in good health.

This clonotype registers large by frequency. The V gene is TRBV29-1, the J gene TRBJ2-1; lacking DNA, the TRBD2 call made by TCRdb goes unchecked. The CDR3 runs 18 residues. The germline gives CDR1 SQVTM, CDR2 ANQGSEA. CDR3 sequence reads: CSVEGGLAGMFSYNEQFF.

This clonotype ranks as large (0.1 to 1%) in terms of frequency. V is TRBV7-6 and J is TRBJ2-1; checking the TCRdb D call of TRBD2 is not possible without DNA. This CDR3 has 13 amino acids. The germline V gene encodes CDR1 SGHVS and CDR2 FNYEAQ. CDR3 sequence reads: CASSLLAGEEQFF.

Frequency places this clonotype as large. V usage is TRBV19 and J usage is TRBJ2-5; checking the TCRdb D call of TRBD1 is not possible without DNA. The CDR3 has 14 amino acids. CDR1 is LNHDA, CDR2 SQIVND, per germline (reference sequence). The chain's CDR3 is CASSTTGGGETQYF.

This clonotype is labeled large based on frequency. The rearrangement uses TRBV12-3 or TRBV12-4 and TRBJ2-3. The CDR3 length is 13 residues. The CDR3 region is CASSFLGSDTQYF.

This clonotype shows up as medium-sized (0.01 to 0.1%) by frequency. The chain combines TRBV5-1 with TRBJ2-5. This CDR3 has 13 residues. From germline, CDR1 is SGHRS and CDR2 YFSETQ. This CDR3 is CASSWDIQETQYF.